What follows describes a single T cell receptor (beta chain). The antigen remains unidentified. Produced via immunoSEQ multiplex PCR; TCRdb's table is partial and in-frame only. The sample includes about 7,000 clones, around 75% of them seen just once. This entry belongs to a study of OX40 agonist ivuxolimab in advanced cancers. Study results and caveats: The mean number of expanded clones was higher in CD8+ T cells than in CD4+.

V dropped 7 bases and J dropped 8; count of bases not matched to a gene: 9. This CDR3 has 14 residues. Germline V CDR1 and CDR2: MDHEN, SYDVKM. Individuals having autoimmune disease history or systemic immunosuppression were not enrolled. The source material was CD4+ or CD8+ T cells sorted from blood, sampled in a trial of the OX40 agonist ivuxolimab. This sequence joins TRBV28 and TRBJ1-4; 8 positions agree with TRBD1. This TCR derives from an adult with an advanced solid tumor such as melanoma, head and neck, liver or kidney cancer. The CDR3 is CASIQTGVGEKLFF. Written as DNA, the CDR3 is TGTGCCAGCATCCAGACAGGGGTAGGGGAAAAACTGTTTTTT.